This T cell receptor (beta chain) was captured in a study of T cells in Graves' hyperthyroidism and ophthalmopathy. Patients showing uncontrolled infection, other autoimmune disease, pregnancy or lactation were ineligible. PBMCs were collected from a roughly 10 ml volume of fresh peripheral blood. RNA transcripts gave rise to amplified TCR beta CDR3 regions. First-round RT-PCR targeting the TCR CDR3 was performed with the HTBI primer set. TCRdb re-derived calls from the multiplex PCR reads in MiXCR, one entry per CDR3 protein. Here the sample spans around 250,000 distinct CDR3 sequences, roughly 15% being singletons. With regard to this clonotype: What it binds is not known.

The CDR3 sequence is 18 residues long. With V trimmed by 4 bases and J by 0 bases, 7 bases remained unmatched. From germline, CDR1 is MGHDK and CDR2 SYGVNS. Study findings and constraints: Blood also contained most expanded thyroid clonotypes above 0.001.

This clonotype was obtained from a woman aged 40 to 49 with Graves' hyperthyroidism that later progressed to Graves' ophthalmopathy. The sequenced sample was blood. V usage is TRBV25-1 and J usage is TRBJ2-1; 12 nucleotides align to TRBD2. CDR3 in amino acids: CASSVTSGRPSSYNEQFF. CDR3 nucleotides: TGTGCCAGCAGTGTTACTAGCGGGAGGCCGAGCTCCTACAATGAGCAGTTCTTC.